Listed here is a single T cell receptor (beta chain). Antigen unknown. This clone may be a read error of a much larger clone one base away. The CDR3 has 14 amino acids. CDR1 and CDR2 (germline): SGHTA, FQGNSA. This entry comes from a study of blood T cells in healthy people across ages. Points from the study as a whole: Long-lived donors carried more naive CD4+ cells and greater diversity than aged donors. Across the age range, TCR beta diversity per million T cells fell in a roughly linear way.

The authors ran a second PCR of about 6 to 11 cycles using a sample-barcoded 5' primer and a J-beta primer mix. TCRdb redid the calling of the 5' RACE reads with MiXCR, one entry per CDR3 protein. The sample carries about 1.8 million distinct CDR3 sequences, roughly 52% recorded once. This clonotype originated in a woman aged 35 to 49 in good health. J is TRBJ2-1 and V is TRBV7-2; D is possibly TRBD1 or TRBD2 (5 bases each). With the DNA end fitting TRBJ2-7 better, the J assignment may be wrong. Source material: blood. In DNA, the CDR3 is TGTGCCAGCGGACGGGACCTTTCCTACAATGAGCAGTACTTC. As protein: CASGRDLSYNEQYF.